This TCR beta chain came from a study of blood T cell repertoires in COVID-19. This clone occurred once. Repertoires were generated with immunoSEQ multiplex PCR, while TCRdb's copy carries only in-frame clones and drops some. The sample records about 300,000 clones, more than 75% being singletons. The V gene end was trimmed by 6 bases and the J gene end by 7 bases; junction bases not matched to a gene: 8. The CDR3 spans 14 residues. Germline CDR1 is MNHEY and CDR2 is SMNVEV (reference sequence). Sequenced material: peripheral blood. The origin of this receptor is a man aged 65-85 years with acute or convalescent COVID-19. The chain is built from TRBV27 and TRBJ2-2; TRBD1 matches 7 bases. CDR3 amino acids: CASRTTGKFGELFF. The DNA of the CDR3 is TGTGCCAGCAGGACGACAGGGAAGTTCGGGGAGCTGTTTTTT.